The sequence of this TCR beta chain was determined in a study of CD8+CD57+ T cells in acquired aplastic anemia. Study-wide findings and caveats: CD8+ Simpson's diversity did not differ significantly between patients and controls.

This clonotype was picked up a small number of times. Its antigen is not identified. Whoever was chosen for sequencing had shown CD8+CD57+ cell expansion by flow cytometry. Diagnosis of severe acquired aplastic anemia applied to all patients. The CDR3 has 13 residues. The germline V and J ends were trimmed by 5 bases and 10 bases, with 12 bases remaining between them. Germline V gene data show CDR1 as SGHVS and CDR2 as FQNEAQ. Researchers used genomic DNA as the template to profile TCR beta VDJ and CDR3. TCRdb processed the reads anew with MiXCR; each CDR3 protein has one entry. The sample includes 160,000 or so distinct CDR3 sequences, 70% to 80% of them seen just once.

The source is a human donor with aplastic anemia. Sample: sorted CD4+, CD8+, or CD8+CD57+ T cells (not recorded which) from PBMCs. This rearrangement joins TRBV7-8 to TRBJ1-6, with a tentative D call TRBD1 (6 bases). CDR3 DNA: TGTGCCAGCAGCACCGGGGGCAACTCACCCCTCCACTTT. Its translation: CASSTGGNSPLHF. Drawing the rest from reference TRBV7-8 and TRBJ1-6, the complete variable domain is GAGVSQSPRYKVAKRGQDVALRCDPISGHVSLFWYQQALGQGPEFLTYFQNEAQLDKSGLPSDRFFAERPEGSVSTLKIQRTQQEDSAVYLCASSTGGNSPLHFGNGTRLTVT.